The 3 T cell receptor beta chains below were found in one sample sequenced in a study of T cell changes during pregnancy in multiple sclerosis. Data came from immunoSEQ multiplex PCR; TCRdb stores just in-frame clones and leaves some out. Altogether under 95,000 clones are present, around nine tenths being singletons, with the ten largest covering approximately 2%. This specimen consisted of peripheral blood, obtained in the second trimester of pregnancy. Receptors originate from a female donor with multiple sclerosis, enrolled in a pregnancy study.

The rearrangement links TRBV30 to TRBJ2-7; 7 nucleotides align to TRBD1. CDR1 and CDR2 from the germline V gene are GTSNPN and SVGIG (reference sequence). CDR3 size: 14 residues. The V segment lost 0 bases and the J segment 3 bases; nucleotides outside the gene matches: 5. CDR3 loop: CAWSVDQGVYEQYF. The CDR3 DNA reads TGTGCCTGGAGTGTAGATCAGGGGGTCTACGAGCAGTACTTC.

The chain is built from TRBV4-1 and TRBJ2-7; D call uncertain. Germline V gene data show CDR1 as MGHRA and CDR2 as YSYEKL. The CDR3 totals 14 residues. The V and J ends lost 1 base and 0 bases respectively, with 7 bases between them. The CDR3 DNA reads as TGCGCCAGCAGCCAAGCCCCAGACTCCTACGAGCAGTACTTC. Residues: CASSQAPDSYEQYF.

The rearrangement links TRBV4-3 to TRBJ2-5; tentatively, D is TRBD2 (7 bases). CDR1 and CDR2 from the germline V gene are LGHNA and YSLEER. The CDR3 has 15 amino acids. Trimming stripped 1 base from V and 4 bases from J, with 13 bases between. The CDR3 nucleotides read TGCGCCAGCAGCCAAGTTCGGGGGGCGGGAGAGACCCAGTACTTC. Residues: CASSQVRGAGETQYF.